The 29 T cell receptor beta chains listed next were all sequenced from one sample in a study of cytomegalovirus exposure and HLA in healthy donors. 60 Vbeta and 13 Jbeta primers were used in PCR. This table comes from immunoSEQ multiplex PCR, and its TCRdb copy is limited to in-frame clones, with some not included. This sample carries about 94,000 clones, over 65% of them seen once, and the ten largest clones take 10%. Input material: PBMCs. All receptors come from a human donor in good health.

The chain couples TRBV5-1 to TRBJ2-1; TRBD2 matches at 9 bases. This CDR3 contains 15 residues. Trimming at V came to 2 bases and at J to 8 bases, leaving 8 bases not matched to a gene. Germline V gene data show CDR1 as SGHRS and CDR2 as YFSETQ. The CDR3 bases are TGCGCCAGCAGCTTTTTAGCGGGAGTGGTCGATGAGCAGTTCTTC. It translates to CASSFLAGVVDEQFF.

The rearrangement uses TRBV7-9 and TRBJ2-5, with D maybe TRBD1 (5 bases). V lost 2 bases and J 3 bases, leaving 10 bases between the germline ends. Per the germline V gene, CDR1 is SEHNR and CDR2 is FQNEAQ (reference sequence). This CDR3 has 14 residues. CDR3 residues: CASSLFQGEETQYF. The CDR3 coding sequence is TGTGCCAGCAGCTTATTCCAGGGTGAAGAGACCCAGTACTTC.

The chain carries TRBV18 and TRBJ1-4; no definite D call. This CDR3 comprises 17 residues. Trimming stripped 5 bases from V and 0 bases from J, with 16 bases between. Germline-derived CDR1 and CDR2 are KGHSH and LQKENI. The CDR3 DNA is TGTGCCAGCTCATCGGACTTGAGTCGGGCAACTAATGAAAAACTGTTTTTT. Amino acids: CASSSDLSRATNEKLFF.

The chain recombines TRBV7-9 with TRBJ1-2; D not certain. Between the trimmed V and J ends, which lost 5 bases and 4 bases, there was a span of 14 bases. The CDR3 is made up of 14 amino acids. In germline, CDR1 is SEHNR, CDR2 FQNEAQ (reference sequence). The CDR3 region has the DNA TGTGCCAGCAGCCTCGTCACCGAGGTCTATGGCTACACCTTC. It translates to CASSLVTEVYGYTF.

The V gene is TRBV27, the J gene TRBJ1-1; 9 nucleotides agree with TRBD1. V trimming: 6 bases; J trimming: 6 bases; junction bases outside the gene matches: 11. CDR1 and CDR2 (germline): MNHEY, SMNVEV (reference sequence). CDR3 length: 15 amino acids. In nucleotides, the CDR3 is TGTGCCAGCAGGCCGGGGGGGACAGGGAGTTCTGAAGCTTTCTTT. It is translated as CASRPGGTGSSEAFF.

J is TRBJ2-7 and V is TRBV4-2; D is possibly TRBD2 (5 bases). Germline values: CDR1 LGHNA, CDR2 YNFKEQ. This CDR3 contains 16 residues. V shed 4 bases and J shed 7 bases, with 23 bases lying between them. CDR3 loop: CASSPLGSSRSGEQYF. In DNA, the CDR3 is TGTGCCAGCAGCCCCCTTGGAAGTAGTCGGTCGGGGGAGCAGTACTTC.

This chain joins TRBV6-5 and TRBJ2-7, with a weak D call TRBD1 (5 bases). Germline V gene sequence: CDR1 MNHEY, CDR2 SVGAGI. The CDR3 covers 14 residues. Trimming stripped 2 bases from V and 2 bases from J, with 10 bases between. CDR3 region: CASSYVGVPYEQYF. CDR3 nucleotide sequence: TGTGCCAGCAGTTACGTAGGGGTCCCCTACGAGCAGTACTTC.

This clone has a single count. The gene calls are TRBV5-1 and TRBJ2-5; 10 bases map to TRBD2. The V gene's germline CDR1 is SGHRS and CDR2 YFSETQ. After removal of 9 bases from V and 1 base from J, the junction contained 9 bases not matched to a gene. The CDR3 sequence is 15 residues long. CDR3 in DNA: TGCGCCACCAGGGTCAGCGGGGGGGCCCAAGAGACCCAGTACTTC. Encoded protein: CATRVSGGAQETQYF.

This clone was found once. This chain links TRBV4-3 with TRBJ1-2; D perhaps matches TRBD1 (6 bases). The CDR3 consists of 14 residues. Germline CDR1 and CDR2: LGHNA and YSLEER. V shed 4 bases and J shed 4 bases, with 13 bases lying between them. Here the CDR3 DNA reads TGCGCCAGCAGCCCGGTAGGGGGGGGCTATGGCTACACCTTC. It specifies CASSPVGGGYGYTF.

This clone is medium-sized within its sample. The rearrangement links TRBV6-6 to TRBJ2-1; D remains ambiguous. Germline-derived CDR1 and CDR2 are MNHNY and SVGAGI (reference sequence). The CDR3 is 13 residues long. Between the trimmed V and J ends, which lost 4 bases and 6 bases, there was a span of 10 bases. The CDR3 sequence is CASSWASTNEQFF. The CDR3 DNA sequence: TGTGCCAGCAGTTGGGCCAGCACCAATGAGCAGTTCTTC.

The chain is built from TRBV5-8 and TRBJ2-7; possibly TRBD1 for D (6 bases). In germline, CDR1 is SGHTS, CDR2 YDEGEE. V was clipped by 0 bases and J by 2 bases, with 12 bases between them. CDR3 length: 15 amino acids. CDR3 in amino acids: CASSLAAGVPYEQYF. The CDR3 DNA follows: TGTGCCAGCAGCTTGGCGGCAGGGGTTCCCTACGAGCAGTACTTC.

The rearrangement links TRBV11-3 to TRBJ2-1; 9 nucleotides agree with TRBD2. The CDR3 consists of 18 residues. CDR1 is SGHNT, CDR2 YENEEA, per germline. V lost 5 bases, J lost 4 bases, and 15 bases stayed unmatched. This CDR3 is CASSQGRISGSWYNEQFF. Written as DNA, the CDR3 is TGTGCCAGCAGCCAGGGGAGGATTAGCGGGAGCTGGTACAATGAGCAGTTCTTC.

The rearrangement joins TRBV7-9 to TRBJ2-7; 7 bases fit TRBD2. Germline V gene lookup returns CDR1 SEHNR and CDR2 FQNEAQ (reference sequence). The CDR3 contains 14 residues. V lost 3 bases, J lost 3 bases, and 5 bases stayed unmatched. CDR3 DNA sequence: TGTGCCAGCAGCTTTTCTAGCGGTAGCTACGAGCAGTACTTC. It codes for CASSFSSGSYEQYF.

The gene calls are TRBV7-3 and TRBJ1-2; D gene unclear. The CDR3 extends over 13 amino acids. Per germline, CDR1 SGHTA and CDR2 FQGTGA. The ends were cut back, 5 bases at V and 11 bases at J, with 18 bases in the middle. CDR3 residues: CASSRGVADIYTF. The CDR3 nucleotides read TGTGCCAGCAGCCGGGGAGTGGCGGATATATACACCTTC.

The CDR3 DNA sequence: TGTGCCAGCAGCCATCTTCCCAACACCGGGGAGCTGTTTTTT. This gives the protein CASSHLPNTGELFF. The gene calls are TRBV14 and TRBJ2-2; D remains ambiguous. This CDR3 spans 14 amino acids. CDR1 and CDR2 from the germline V gene are SGHDN and FVKESK. Between the trimmed V and J ends, which lost 3 bases and 2 bases, there was a span of 7 bases.

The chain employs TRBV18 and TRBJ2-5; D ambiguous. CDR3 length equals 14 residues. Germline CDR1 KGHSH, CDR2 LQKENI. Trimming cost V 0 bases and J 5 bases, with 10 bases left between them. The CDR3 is CASSPPLPRETQYF. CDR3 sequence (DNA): TGTGCCAGCTCACCACCCCTCCCTCGTGAGACCCAGTACTTC.

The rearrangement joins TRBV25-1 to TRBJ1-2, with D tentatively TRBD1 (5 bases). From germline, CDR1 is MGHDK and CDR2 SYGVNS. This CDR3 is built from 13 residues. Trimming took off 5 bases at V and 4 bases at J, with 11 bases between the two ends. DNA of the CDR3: TGTGCCAGCAGTCATCCGGGGGGCTATGGCTACACCTTC. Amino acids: CASSHPGGYGYTF.

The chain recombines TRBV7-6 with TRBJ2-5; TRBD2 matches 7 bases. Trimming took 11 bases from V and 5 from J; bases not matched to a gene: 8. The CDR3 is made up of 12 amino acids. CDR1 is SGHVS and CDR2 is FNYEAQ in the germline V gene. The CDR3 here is CAGGSQTETQYF. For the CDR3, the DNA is TGTGCCGGCGGGAGTCAGACCGAGACCCAGTACTTC.

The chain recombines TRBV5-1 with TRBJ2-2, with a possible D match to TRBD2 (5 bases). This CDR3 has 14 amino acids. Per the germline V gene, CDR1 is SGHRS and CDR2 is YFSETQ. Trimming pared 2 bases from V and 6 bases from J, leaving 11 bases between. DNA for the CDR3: TGCGCCAGCAGCTTCGATCTGGGAGCCGGGGAGCTGTTTTTT. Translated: CASSFDLGAGELFF. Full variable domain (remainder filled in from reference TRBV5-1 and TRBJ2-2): KAGVTQTPRYLIKTRGQQVTLSCSPISGHRSVSWYQQTPGQGLQFLFEYFSETQRNKGNFPGRFSGRQFSNSRSEMNVSTLELGDSALYLCASSFDLGAGELFFGEGSRLTVL.

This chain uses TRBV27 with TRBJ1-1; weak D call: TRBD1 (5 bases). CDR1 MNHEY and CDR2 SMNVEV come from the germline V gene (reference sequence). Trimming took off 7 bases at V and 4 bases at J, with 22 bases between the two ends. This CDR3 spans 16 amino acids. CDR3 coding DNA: TGTGCCAGCACGGGACTCTCACAAGGCGGGGCCACTGAAGCTTTCTTT. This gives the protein CASTGLSQGGATEAFF.

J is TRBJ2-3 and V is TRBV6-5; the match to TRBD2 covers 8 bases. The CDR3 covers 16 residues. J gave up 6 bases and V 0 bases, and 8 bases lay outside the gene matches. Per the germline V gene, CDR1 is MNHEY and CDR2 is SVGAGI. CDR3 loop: CASSYSAAGGRDTQYF. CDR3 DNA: TGTGCCAGCAGTTACTCCGCCGCGGGGGGCAGGGATACGCAGTATTTT.

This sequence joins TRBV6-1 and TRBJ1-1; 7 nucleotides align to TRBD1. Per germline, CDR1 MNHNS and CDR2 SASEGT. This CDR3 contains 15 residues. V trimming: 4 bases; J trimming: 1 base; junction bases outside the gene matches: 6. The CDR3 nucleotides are TGTGCCAGCAGTGCCTCCGGGACAGCGAACACTGAAGCTTTCTTT. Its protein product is CASSASGTANTEAFF.

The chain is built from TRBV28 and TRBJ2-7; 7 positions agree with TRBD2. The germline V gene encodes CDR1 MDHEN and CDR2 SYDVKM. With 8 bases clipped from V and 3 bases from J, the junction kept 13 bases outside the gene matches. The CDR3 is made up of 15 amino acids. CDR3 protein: CASALVGTTNYEQYF. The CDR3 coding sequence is TGTGCCAGCGCCCTAGTGGGGACTACGAACTACGAGCAGTACTTC. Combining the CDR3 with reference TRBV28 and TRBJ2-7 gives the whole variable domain DVKVTQSSRYLVKRTGEKVFLECVQDMDHENMFWYRQDPGLGLRLIYFSYDVKMKEKGDIPEGYSVSREKKERFSLILESASTNQTSMYLCASALVGTTNYEQYFGPGTRLTVT.

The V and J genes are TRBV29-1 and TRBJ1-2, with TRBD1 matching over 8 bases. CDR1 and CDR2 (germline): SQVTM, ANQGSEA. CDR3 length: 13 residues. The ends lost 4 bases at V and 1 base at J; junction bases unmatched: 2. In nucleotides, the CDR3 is TGCAGCGTTGCACAGGGGGTTAACTATGGCTACACCTTC. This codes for CSVAQGVNYGYTF.

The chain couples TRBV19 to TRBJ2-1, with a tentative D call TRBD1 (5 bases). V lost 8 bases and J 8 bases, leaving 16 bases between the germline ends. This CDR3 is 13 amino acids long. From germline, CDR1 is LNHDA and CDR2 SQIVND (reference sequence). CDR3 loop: CASRTIWGDEQFF. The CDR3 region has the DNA TGTGCCAGTCGGACCATATGGGGCGATGAGCAGTTCTTC. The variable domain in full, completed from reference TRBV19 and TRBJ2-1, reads DGGITQSPKYLFRKEGQNVTLSCEQNLNHDAMYWYRQDPGQGLRLIYYSQIVNDFQKGDIAEGYSVSREKKESFPLTVTSAQKNPTAFYLCASRTIWGDEQFFGPGTRLTVL.

Written as DNA, the CDR3 is TGCGCCAGCAGCCGCGGACAGGGACCTAAGGCGGGATACGAGCAGTACTTC. Amino acid sequence: CASSRGQGPKAGYEQYF. This rearrangement joins TRBV5-1 to TRBJ2-7; 8 nucleotides agree with TRBD1. Germline V gene sequence: CDR1 SGHRS, CDR2 YFSETQ. CDR3 length: 17 amino acids. V was pared by 4 bases and J by 4 bases, with 16 bases of the junction left unmatched.

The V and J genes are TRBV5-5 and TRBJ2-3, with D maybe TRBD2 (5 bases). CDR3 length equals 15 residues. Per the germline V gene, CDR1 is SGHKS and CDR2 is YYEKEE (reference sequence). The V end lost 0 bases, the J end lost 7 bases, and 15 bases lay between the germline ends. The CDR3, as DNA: TGTGCCAGCAGCTTGGGACTGGAGGTGACCCATACGCAGTATTTT. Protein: CASSLGLEVTHTQYF.

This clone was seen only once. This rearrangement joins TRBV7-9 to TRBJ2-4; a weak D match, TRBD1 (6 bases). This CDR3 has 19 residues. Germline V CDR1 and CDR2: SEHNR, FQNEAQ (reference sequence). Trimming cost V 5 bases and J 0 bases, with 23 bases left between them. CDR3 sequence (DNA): TGTGCCAGCAGCCCCCCCCTAACCGGACAGATACTAGCCAAAAACATTCAGTACTTC. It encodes CASSPPLTGQILAKNIQYF.

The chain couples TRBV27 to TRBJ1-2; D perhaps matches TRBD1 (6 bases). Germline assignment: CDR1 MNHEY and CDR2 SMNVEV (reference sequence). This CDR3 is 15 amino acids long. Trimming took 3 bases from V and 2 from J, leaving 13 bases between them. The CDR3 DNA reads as TGTGCCAGCAGTTTCGTCGGGGGGCCCAACTATGGCTACACCTTC. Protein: CASSFVGGPNYGYTF.